This TCR beta chain stems from a study of shared clonotypes between healthy human individuals. A CD45RA+ naive subset and a CD45RA-negative memory subset were split from CD4+ cells. About this clone itself: Different DNA sequences within this sample yield the same CDR3.

Data came from immunoSEQ multiplex PCR; TCRdb stores just in-frame clones and leaves some out. The data contain around 700,000 clones, around 72% of them seen just once; the ten biggest clones take up 1.8%. Germline V gene sequence: CDR1 SGHRS, CDR2 YFSETQ. With 2 bases removed from V and 4 bases from J, the gap between germline ends came to 7 bases. The CDR3 contains 12 residues. The sample taken for sequencing was memory CD4+ T cells sorted from blood. Subset in this sample: CD45RA-negative fraction. The J gene is TRBJ2-7, the V gene TRBV5-1; unclear D gene. The clonotype was recovered from a woman aged 25 to 39 in good health. In nucleotides, the CDR3 is TGCGCCAGCAGCTTAACAGCTTACGAGCAGTACTTC. Translation: CASSLTAYEQYF. The full variable domain, with the rest looked up from reference TRBV5-1 and TRBJ2-7, is KAGVTQTPRYLIKTRGQQVTLSCSPISGHRSVSWYQQTPGQGLQFLFEYFSETQRNKGNFPGRFSGRQFSNSRSEMNVSTLELGDSALYLCASSLTAYEQYFGPGTRLTVT.